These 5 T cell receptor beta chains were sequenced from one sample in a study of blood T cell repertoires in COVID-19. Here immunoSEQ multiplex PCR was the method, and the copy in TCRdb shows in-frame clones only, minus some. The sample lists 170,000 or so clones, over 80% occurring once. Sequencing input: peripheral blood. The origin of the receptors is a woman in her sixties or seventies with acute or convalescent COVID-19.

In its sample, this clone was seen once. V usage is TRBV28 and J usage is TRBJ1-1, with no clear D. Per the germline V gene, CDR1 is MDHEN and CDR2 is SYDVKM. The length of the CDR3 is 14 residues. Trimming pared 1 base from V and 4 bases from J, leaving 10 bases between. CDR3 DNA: TGTGCCAGCAGTTTATTAGACTTGGGCACTGAAGCTTTCTTT. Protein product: CASSLLDLGTEAFF. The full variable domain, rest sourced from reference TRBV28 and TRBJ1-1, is DVKVTQSSRYLVKRTGEKVFLECVQDMDHENMFWYRQDPGLGLRLIYFSYDVKMKEKGDIPEGYSVSREKKERFSLILESASTNQTSMYLCASSLLDLGTEAFFGQGTRLTVV.

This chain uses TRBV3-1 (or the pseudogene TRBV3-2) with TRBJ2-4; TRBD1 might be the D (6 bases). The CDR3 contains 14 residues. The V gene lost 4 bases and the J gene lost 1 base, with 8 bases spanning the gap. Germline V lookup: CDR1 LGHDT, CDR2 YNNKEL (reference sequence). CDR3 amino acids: CASSLQGAKNIQYF. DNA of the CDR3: TGTGCCAGCAGCCTGCAGGGGGCCAAAAACATTCAGTACTTC.

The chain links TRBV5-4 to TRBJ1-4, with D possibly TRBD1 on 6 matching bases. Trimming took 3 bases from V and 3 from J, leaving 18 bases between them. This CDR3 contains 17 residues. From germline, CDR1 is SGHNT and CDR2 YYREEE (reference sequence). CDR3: CASSSTTGGASNEKLFF. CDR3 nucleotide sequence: TGTGCCAGCAGCTCTACCACGGGGGGGGCCTCTAATGAAAAACTGTTTTTT.

CDR3 loop: CASSFRASGGSTGELFF. The CDR3 region has the DNA TGTGCCAGCAGCTTTAGGGCTAGCGGGGGTTCTACCGGGGAGCTGTTTTTT. V usage is TRBV7-2 and J usage is TRBJ2-2; 10 nucleotides align to TRBD2. Germline V lookup: CDR1 SGHTA, CDR2 FQGNSA. CDR3 size: 17 residues. The J segment lost 5 bases and the V segment lost 3 bases, leaving 9 bases of the junction unmatched.

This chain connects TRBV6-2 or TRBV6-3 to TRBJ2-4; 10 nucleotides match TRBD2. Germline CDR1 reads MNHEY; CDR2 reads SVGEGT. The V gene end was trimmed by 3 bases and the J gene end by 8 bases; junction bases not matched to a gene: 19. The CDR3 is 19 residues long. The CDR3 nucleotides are TGTGCCAGCAGTTATGGTATTCGCGGTTTAGCGGGGGGACGAGACATTCAGTACTTC. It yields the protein CASSYGIRGLAGGRDIQYF.